Presented here are 4 T cell receptor beta chains from one specimen sequenced in a study of CD4+ T cells in melanoma. Assay: immunoSEQ multiplex PCR; the TCRdb copy retains only in-frame clones and omits some. Counted here are 110,000 to 150,000 clones, nearly 95% occurring once; the ten biggest clones make up 1.5% to 1.7%. All receptors derive from a human donor with melanoma.

The V call is TRBV27, the J call TRBJ2-7; D not certain. This CDR3 contains 15 residues. The germline V gene has CDR1 MNHEY and CDR2 SMNVEV (reference sequence). The ends were cut back, 5 bases at V and 2 bases at J, with 16 bases in the middle. The chain's CDR3 is CASSPDRARTYEQYF. In DNA form, the CDR3 reads TGTGCCAGCAGTCCCGACCGAGCGAGGACCTACGAGCAGTACTTC.

The chain carries TRBV7-3 and TRBJ2-7; 12 bases match TRBD2. The length of the CDR3 is 15 residues. V was clipped by 2 bases and J by 6 bases; unmatched bases: 5. Germline V CDR1 and CDR2: SGHTA, FQGTGA. The CDR3 DNA reads TGTGCCAGCAGCTTACAGGGACTAGCGGGCGGCGAGCAGTACTTC. Protein sequence: CASSLQGLAGGEQYF.

This rearrangement joins TRBV5-1 to TRBJ2-2, with D perhaps matching TRBD2 (5 bases). The CDR3 extends over 13 amino acids. Germline CDR1 SGHRS, CDR2 YFSETQ. V lost 4 bases, J lost 7 bases, and 11 bases lay in between. Written as DNA, the CDR3 is TGCGCCAGCAGCCTGGGAGACCTCGGGGAGCTGTTTTTT. Translating it yields CASSLGDLGELFF.

The V call is TRBV13, the J call TRBJ1-6; the D gene is possibly TRBD1 (5 bases). The CDR3 totals 14 residues. The V and J ends lost 5 bases and 7 bases respectively, with 12 bases between them. The germline V gene has CDR1 PRHDT and CDR2 FYEKMQ (reference sequence). The CDR3 nucleotides are TGTGCCAGCAGCACTCGGGACGGGAATTCACCCCTCCACTTT. Amino acids: CASSTRDGNSPLHF.